Listed below are T cell receptor beta chains from one sample, sequenced in a study of OX40 agonist ivuxolimab in advanced cancers. Sequenced by immunoSEQ multiplex PCR; TCRdb stores in-frame clones only, minus some. The table lists about 84,000 clones, 75% to 95% of them singletons. The specimen was CD4+ or CD8+ T cells sorted from blood, collected in a trial of the OX40 agonist ivuxolimab. Receptors were obtained from an adult with an advanced solid tumor such as melanoma, head and neck, liver or kidney cancer. CDR3s include the opening cysteine and the closing phenylalanine or tryptophan. The D gene is left open where the match is weak. Some rows mark clone size as missing; the rest say once, few, many or name a class of expanded clone.

cdr3_nt cdr3_aa j_call d_call v_call clone_size
TGTGCCAGCAGCGCCCTCCGTAGCGGGCTCTCCTACGAGCAGTACTTC CASSALRSGLSYEQYF TRBJ2-7 TRBD2 TRBV5-4 NA
TGTGCCAGCAGCTTAGACGCCGGGGGCCGGACCGGGGAGCTGTTTTTT CASSLDAGGRTGELFF TRBJ2-2 NA TRBV7-2 NA
TGTGCCAGCAGCTTTAGCGGGAGGTCCGCCTACAATGAGCAGTTCTTC CASSFSGRSAYNEQFF TRBJ2-1 TRBD2 TRBV5-6 once
TGTGCCACCCGGGACACATTCAATCAGCCCCAGCATTTT CATRDTFNQPQHF TRBJ1-5 NA TRBV6-1 NA
TGTGCCAGCAGGACAGGGGCGAATCAGCCCCAGCATTTT CASRTGANQPQHF TRBJ1-5 TRBD1 TRBV6-5 NA
TGTGCCTCTGGGACTAGCGGGAGTAGGTACAATGAGCAGTTCTTC CASGTSGSRYNEQFF TRBJ2-1 TRBD2 TRBV10-3 NA
TGTGCCAGCAGTCCCTGGGCGCTACAAGAGACCCAGTACTTC CASSPWALQETQYF TRBJ2-5 NA TRBV6-1 once
TGTGCCAGTAGTATAGTCAAGGGCTCTGGGGCCAACGTCCTGACTTTC CASSIVKGSGANVLTF TRBJ2-6 NA TRBV19 NA
TGTGCCATCAGTGAGATCCAGGGGGGAGGCTACACCTTC CAISEIQGGGYTF TRBJ1-2 TRBD1 TRBV10-3 NA
TGCGCCAGCAGCCAAAACCGGGGGCAGGGGAGCGGCTACACCTTC CASSQNRGQGSGYTF TRBJ1-2 NA TRBV4-1 NA
TGCGCCAGCAGCCAAGGGAGGGCGGGACTGAAGACCCAGTACTTC CASSQGRAGLKTQYF TRBJ2-5 NA TRBV4-1 NA
TGTGCCAGCAAATCCTACAGCCGTGAAGCTTTCTTT CASKSYSREAFF TRBJ1-1 NA TRBV14 NA
TGCGCCAGCAGCTCGACCGGGACAGGGGACGGCTACACCTTC CASSSTGTGDGYTF TRBJ1-2 TRBD1 TRBV5-1 NA
TGTGCCAGCAGCTTAAAAGGGGGCGCGGGGGATACGCAGTATTTT CASSLKGGAGDTQYF TRBJ2-3 NA TRBV11-2 NA
TGTGCCAGCAGCCCCACAGGGTTGAACACTGAAGCTTTCTTT CASSPTGLNTEAFF TRBJ1-1 NA TRBV7-8 NA
TGTGCCAGCAGCTTAGGGGGGGGCAGCAACACTGAAGCTTTCTTT CASSLGGGSNTEAFF TRBJ1-1 NA TRBV7-8 NA
TGCGCCAGCAGTGGGAACTTGGCCTACCAAGAGACCCAGTACTTC CASSGNLAYQETQYF TRBJ2-5 NA TRBV10-1 NA
TGTGCCAGCAGCCAGGGACAGGGGGGCGGCTACACCTTC CASSQGQGGGYTF TRBJ1-2 TRBD1 TRBV6-6 NA
TGTGCCAGCAGCTTGGATGGGGGCTCGGGCAATGAGCAGTTCTTC CASSLDGGSGNEQFF TRBJ2-1 NA TRBV5-4 NA
TGTGCCAGTAGTAACAACGAAAGGACTAGCCGCAATGAGCAGTTCTTC CASSNNERTSRNEQFF TRBJ2-1 TRBD2 TRBV19 NA
TGTGCCAGCAGCCTGGTAGCGGGGACTTACGAGCAGTACTTC CASSLVAGTYEQYF TRBJ2-7 TRBD2 TRBV11-3 once
TGTGCCAGCAGGACCACGCGGGACAGGGGGAACGAGCAGTACTTC CASRTTRDRGNEQYF TRBJ2-7 TRBD1 TRBV28 NA
TGTGCCAGCAGCGACGGGGACTGGCGGAACACTGAAGCTTTCTTT CASSDGDWRNTEAFF TRBJ1-1 NA TRBV11-3 NA
TGTGCCAGCAGCCCAACGGGGGGCACAAACACCATATATTTT CASSPTGGTNTIYF TRBJ1-3 NA TRBV7-2 NA
TGTGCCAGCAGCCGGAGCGGGTGGGCAGGGAACACTGAAGCTTTCTTT CASSRSGWAGNTEAFF TRBJ1-1 NA TRBV7-2 NA
TGTGCCAGCAGCCTGGGGCAGGGGGCGAGGTACGAGCAGTACTTC CASSLGQGARYEQYF TRBJ2-7 TRBD1 TRBV11-2 once
TGTGCCAGCTCACCGGGGTCCCAAGAGACCCAGTACTTC CASSPGSQETQYF TRBJ2-5 NA TRBV18 NA
TGTGCCAGCAGCTTACGAGGTGGCTACACCTTC CASSLRGGYTF TRBJ1-2 NA TRBV7-9 NA
TGTGCCAGCAGCCTTAGCCCGGGACTAGCGGCTCATTACGAGCAGTACTTC CASSLSPGLAAHYEQYF TRBJ2-7 TRBD2 TRBV7-9 NA
TGTGCCAGCAGGGGGGCGGGGGATCAAGAGACCCAGTACTTC CASRGAGDQETQYF TRBJ2-5 NA TRBV5-4 NA